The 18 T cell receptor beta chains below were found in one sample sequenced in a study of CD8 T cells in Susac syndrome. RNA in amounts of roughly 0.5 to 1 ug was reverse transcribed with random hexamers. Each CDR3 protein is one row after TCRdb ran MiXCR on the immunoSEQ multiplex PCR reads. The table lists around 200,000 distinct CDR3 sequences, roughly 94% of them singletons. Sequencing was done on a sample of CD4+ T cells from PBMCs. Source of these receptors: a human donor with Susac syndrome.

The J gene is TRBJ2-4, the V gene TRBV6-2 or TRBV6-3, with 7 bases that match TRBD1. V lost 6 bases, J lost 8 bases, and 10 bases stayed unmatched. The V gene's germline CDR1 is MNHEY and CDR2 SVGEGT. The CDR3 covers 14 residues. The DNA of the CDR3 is TGTGCCAGCAGCTGGACTTGGGACAGTTACATTCAGTACTTC. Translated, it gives CASSWTWDSYIQYF.

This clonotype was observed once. The CDR3 nucleotides are TGCGCCAGCTCCGACCGGGCGGGAGCTGAGGAGACCCAGTACTTC. Its translation: CASSDRAGAEETQYF. The chain recombines TRBV5-1 with TRBJ2-5; TRBD2 matches at 7 bases. Germline V gives CDR1 SGHRS, CDR2 YFSETQ. This CDR3 region has 15 residues. V shed 7 bases, J shed 5 bases, and the junction held 14 bases outside the gene matches.

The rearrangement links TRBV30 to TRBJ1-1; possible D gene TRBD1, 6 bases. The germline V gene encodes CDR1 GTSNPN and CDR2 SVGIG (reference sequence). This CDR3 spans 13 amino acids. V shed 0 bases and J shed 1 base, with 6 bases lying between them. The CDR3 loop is CAWSVGGNTEAFF. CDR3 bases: TGTGCCTGGAGTGTAGGGGGGAACACTGAAGCTTTCTTT.

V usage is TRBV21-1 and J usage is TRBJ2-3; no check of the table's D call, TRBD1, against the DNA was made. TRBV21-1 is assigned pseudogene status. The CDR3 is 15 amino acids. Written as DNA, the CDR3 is TGTGCCAGCAGCAACTCGGACAGCCCCACAGATACGCAGTATTTT. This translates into CASSNSDSPTDTQYF.

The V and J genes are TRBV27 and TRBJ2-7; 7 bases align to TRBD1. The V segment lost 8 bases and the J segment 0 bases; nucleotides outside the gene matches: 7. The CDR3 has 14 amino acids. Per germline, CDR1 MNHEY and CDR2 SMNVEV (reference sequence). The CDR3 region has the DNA TGTGCCAGCCGCGAGGCAGGGGGCTCCTACGAGCAGTACTTC. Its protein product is CASREAGGSYEQYF.

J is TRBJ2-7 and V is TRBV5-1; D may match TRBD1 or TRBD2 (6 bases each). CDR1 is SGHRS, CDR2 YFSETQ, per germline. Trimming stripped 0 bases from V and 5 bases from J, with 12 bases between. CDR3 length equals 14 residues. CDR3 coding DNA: TGCGCCAGCAGCTTGGTCCCGGGGGCCCACGAGCAGTACTTC. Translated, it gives CASSLVPGAHEQYF. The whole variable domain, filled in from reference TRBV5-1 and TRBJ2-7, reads KAGVTQTPRYLIKTRGQQVTLSCSPISGHRSVSWYQQTPGQGLQFLFEYFSETQRNKGNFPGRFSGRQFSNSRSEMNVSTLELGDSALYLCASSLVPGAHEQYFGPGTRLTVT.

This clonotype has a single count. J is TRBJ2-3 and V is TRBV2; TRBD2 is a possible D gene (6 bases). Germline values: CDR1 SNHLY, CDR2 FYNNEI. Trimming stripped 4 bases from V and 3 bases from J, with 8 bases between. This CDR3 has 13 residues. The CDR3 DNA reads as TGTGCCAGCAGTGGACTAGAGACAGATACGCAGTATTTT. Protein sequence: CASSGLETDTQYF.

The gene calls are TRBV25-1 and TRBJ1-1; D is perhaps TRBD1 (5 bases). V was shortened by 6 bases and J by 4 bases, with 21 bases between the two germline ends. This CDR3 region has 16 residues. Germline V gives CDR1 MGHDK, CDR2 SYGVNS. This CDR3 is CASRFLPNQGFTEAFF. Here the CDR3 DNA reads TGTGCCAGCAGATTTCTGCCTAACCAGGGATTCACTGAAGCTTTCTTT.

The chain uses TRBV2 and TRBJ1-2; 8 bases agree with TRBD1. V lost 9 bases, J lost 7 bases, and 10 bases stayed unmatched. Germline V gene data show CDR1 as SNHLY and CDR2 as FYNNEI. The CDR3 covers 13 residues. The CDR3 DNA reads TGTGCCAGAACCCTGGACAGGGAGAGTGGCTACACCTTC. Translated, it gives CARTLDRESGYTF. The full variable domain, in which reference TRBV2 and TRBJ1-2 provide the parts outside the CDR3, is EPEVTQTPSHQVTQMGQEVILRCVPISNHLYFYWYRQILGQKVEFLVSFYNNEISEKSEIFDDQFSVERPDGSNFTLKIRSTKLEDSAMYFCARTLDRESGYTFGSGTRLTVV.

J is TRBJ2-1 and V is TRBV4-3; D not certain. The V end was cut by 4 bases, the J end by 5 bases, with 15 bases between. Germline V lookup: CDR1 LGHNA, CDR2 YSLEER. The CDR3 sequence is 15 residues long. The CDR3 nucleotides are TGCGCCAGCAGCCCGTCGCGCGGACGCGACAATGAGCAGTTCTTC. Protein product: CASSPSRGRDNEQFF.

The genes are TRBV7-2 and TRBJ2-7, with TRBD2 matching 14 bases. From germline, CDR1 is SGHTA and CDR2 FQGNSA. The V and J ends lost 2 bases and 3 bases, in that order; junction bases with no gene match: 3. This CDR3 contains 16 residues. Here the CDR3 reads CASSLRLAGGFYEQYF. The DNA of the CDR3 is TGTGCCAGCAGCTTACGACTAGCGGGAGGGTTCTACGAGCAGTACTTC. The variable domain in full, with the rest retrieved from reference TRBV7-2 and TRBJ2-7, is GAGVSQSPSNKVTEKGKDVELRCDPISGHTALYWYRQSLGQGLEFLIYFQGNSAPDKSGLPSDRFSAERTGGSVSTLTIQRTQQEDSAVYLCASSLRLAGGFYEQYFGPGTRLTVT.

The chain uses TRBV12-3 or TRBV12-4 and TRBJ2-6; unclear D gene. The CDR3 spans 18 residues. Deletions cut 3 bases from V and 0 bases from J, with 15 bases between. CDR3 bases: TGTGCCAGCAGTTTTAAAGGTTCCCACCTCTCTGGGGCCAACGTCCTGACTTTC. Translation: CASSFKGSHLSGANVLTF.

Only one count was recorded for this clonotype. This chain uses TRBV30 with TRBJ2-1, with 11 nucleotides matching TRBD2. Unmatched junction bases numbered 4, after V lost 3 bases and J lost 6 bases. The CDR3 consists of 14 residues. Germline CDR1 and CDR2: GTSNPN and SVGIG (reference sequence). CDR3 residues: CAWRLAGGPNEQFF. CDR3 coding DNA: TGTGCCTGGAGGCTAGCGGGGGGCCCCAATGAGCAGTTCTTC.

The CDR3 sequence: CSARGGASTDTQYF. CDR3 nucleotides: TGCAGTGCCCGAGGGGGGGCTAGCACAGATACGCAGTATTTT. V is TRBV20-1 and J is TRBJ2-3, with D possibly TRBD2 on 7 matching bases. Trimming pared 6 bases from V and 0 bases from J, leaving 13 bases between. Looked up from germline, CDR1 is DFQATT and CDR2 is SNEGSKA (reference sequence). CDR3 length: 14 residues.

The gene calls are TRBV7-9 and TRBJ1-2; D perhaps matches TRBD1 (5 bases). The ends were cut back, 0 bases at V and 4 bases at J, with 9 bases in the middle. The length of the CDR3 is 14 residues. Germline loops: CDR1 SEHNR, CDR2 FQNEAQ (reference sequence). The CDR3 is CASSLAGGSYGYTF. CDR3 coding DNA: TGTGCCAGCAGCTTAGCTGGGGGGAGCTATGGCTACACCTTC.

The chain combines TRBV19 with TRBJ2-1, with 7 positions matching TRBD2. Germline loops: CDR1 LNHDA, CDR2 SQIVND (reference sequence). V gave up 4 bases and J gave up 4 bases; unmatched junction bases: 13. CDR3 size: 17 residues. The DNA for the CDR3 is TGTGCCAGTAGTAGGACGGGTGGGACTACGACGTACAATGAGCAGTTCTTC. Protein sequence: CASSRTGGTTTYNEQFF.

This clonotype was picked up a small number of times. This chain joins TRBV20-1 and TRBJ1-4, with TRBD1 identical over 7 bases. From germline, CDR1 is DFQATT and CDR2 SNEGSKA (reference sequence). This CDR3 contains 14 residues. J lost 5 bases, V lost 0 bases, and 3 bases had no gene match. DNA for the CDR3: TGCAGTGCTAGAGAAGTCAGGGGGAATGAAAAACTGTTTTTT. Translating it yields CSAREVRGNEKLFF.

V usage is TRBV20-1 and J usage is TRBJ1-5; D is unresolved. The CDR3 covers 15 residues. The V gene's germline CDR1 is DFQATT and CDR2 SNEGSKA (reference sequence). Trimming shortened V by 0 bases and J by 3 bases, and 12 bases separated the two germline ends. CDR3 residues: CSARDPQVYNQPQHF. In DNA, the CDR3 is TGCAGTGCTAGAGATCCGCAGGTATACAATCAGCCCCAGCATTTT.